This TCR beta chain comes out of a study of CD8+ T cells in alopecia areata. Samples from alopecia areata patients were lesional scalp punch biopsies and peripheral blood. Trimming removed 3 bases at V and 4 bases at J, with 21 bases between. The CDR3 contains 17 residues. Per germline, CDR1 MNHEY and CDR2 SMNVEV (reference sequence). Once RNA had been extracted, it was reverse transcribed into cDNA to act as the sequencing template. This table comes from immunoSEQ multiplex PCR, and its TCRdb copy is limited to in-frame clones, with some not included. Found here are tens of thousands of clones, about 53% of them singletons; the top ten hold just over 5.5%. Points from the study as a whole: Mice showed clearer TCR sharing than patients did, a gap that was possibly HLA-related. Alopecia totalis/universalis scalp especially showed more expanded CD8+ clones than normal scalp.

Turning to this clone: Its target is not known.

The chain has TRBV27 and TRBJ1-1; D remains unclear. Specimen: NKG2D-high CD8+ T cells sorted from blood. This receptor was identified in a human donor with alopecia areata. CDR3: CASSFGSWEEKGTEAFF. The DNA of the CDR3 is TGTGCCAGCAGTTTTGGGTCTTGGGAGGAGAAGGGCACTGAAGCTTTCTTT.